This T cell receptor (beta chain) came from a study of blood T cell repertoires in COVID-19. Study as a whole: T cells, B-cell-depleted T cells, or PBMCs provided the cDNA or gDNA that served as material.

The CDR3 is made up of 16 amino acids. In germline, CDR1 is LNHDA, CDR2 SQIVND (reference sequence). V shed 0 bases, J shed 5 bases, and the junction held 7 bases outside the gene matches. Libraries were prepared by immunoSEQ multiplex PCR; TCRdb keeps only in-frame clonotypes and omits some of them. The sample lists 150,000 to 200,000 clones, 79% occurring once. This receptor was identified in a woman between 55 and 75 years old with COVID-19, enrolled during active disease. The chain couples TRBV19 to TRBJ2-7; TRBD2 matches at 10 bases. The sample consisted of peripheral blood. CDR3 region: CASSIERLAGVDEQYF. Written as DNA, the CDR3 is TGTGCCAGTAGTATAGAACGGCTAGCGGGAGTCGACGAGCAGTACTTC.